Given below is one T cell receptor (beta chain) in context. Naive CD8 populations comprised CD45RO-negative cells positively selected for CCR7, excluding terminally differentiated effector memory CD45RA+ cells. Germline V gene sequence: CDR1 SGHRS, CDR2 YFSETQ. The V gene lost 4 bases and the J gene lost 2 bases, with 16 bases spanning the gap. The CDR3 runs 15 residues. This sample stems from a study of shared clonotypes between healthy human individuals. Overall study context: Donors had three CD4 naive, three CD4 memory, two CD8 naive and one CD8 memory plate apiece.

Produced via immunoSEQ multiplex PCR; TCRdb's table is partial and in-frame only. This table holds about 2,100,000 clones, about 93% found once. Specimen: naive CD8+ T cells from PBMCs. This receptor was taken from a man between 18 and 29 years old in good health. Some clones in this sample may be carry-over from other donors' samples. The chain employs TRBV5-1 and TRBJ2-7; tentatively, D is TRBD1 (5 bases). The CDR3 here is CASSLTASRAYEQYF. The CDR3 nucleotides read TGCGCCAGCAGCCTGACAGCTTCCCGAGCCTACGAGCAGTACTTC.